Here is one T cell receptor (beta chain) with its context. The data stem from a study of OX40 agonist ivuxolimab in advanced cancers. As for the study in general: Of the participants, around 39% had some prior anti-PD-1, anti-PD-L1 or anti-CTLA-4 therapy, which was allowed.

This CDR3 region has 14 residues. Trimming removed 1 base at V and 8 bases at J, with 11 bases between. Germline V gives CDR1 SGHAT, CDR2 FQDESV (reference sequence). Sequenced by immunoSEQ multiplex PCR; TCRdb stores in-frame clones only, minus some. The sample shows 25,000 to 35,000 clones, roughly 90% of them seen only once. This clonotype originated in an adult with an advanced solid tumor such as melanoma, head and neck, liver or kidney cancer. The chain is built from TRBV11-1 and TRBJ1-4; tentatively, D is TRBD1 (5 bases). Source: CD4+ or CD8+ T cells sorted from blood, taken in a trial of the OX40 agonist ivuxolimab. This CDR3 is CASSLGQGGEKLFF. In nucleotides, the CDR3 is TGTGCCAGCAGCTTAGGCCAGGGTGGCGAAAAACTGTTTTTT.